The 21 T cell receptor beta chains in this list originate from one sample, sequenced in a study of post-analysis software for immune sequencing data. Their specific antigens are unknown. Whole-study results and caveats: In patients, TRBV5-6, TRBV5-1 and TRBV20-1 belonged to five or six TRBV segments found more frequently than in controls.

Tagging with unique molecular identifiers was a feature of the TCR beta cDNA libraries. One entry per CDR3 protein, called by TCRdb with MiXCR from the PCR reads. The table shows approximately 660,000 distinct CDR3 sequences, with roughly three fifths occurring only once. Sequenced sample: blood. Source of these receptors: a girl aged 2 to 10 with multiple sclerosis.

This rearrangement joins TRBV12-3 or TRBV12-4 to TRBJ2-1; no reliable D call. Trimming left V 4 bases short and J 9 bases short, with 7 bases between. The CDR3 spans 11 residues. In nucleotides, the CDR3 is TGTGCCAGCAGTTCTTTTAGTGAGCAGTTCTTC. Protein product: CASSSFSEQFF.

The chain couples TRBV5-1 to TRBJ1-1, with 8 bases aligning to TRBD1. The junction had 9 bases not matched to a gene; V was cut back by 6 bases and J by 5 bases. CDR1 and CDR2 from the germline V gene are SGHRS and YFSETQ. CDR3 length: 14 amino acids. DNA of the CDR3: TGCGCCAGCAACCCACTACAGGGGGTAACTGAAGCTTTCTTT. Amino acid sequence: CASNPLQGVTEAFF.

This chain links TRBV5-5 with TRBJ2-1, with D uncertain. This CDR3 comprises 14 residues. Germline V gene data show CDR1 as SGHKS and CDR2 as YYEKEE (reference sequence). V was pared by 7 bases and J by 7 bases, with 18 bases between. CDR3 nucleotides: TGTGCCAGCGGGCACCTTCCCGGCAGGAATGAGCAGTTCTTC. It is translated as CASGHLPGRNEQFF.

The chain combines TRBV29-1 with TRBJ2-4, with 10 bases aligning to TRBD2. Gene TRBJ2-7 matches the end of the DNA better, so the J call may be wrong. Looked up from germline, CDR1 is SQVTM and CDR2 is ANQGSEA. This CDR3 has 13 amino acids. CDR3 protein: CSVDLAGADEQYF. The CDR3 DNA sequence: TGCAGCGTTGATCTAGCGGGAGCAGACGAGCAGTACTTC.

This chain connects TRBV5-1 to TRBJ1-5; 9 positions match TRBD1. Germline CDR1 is SGHRS and CDR2 is YFSETQ. This CDR3 has 15 amino acids. Losses at the gene ends were 3 bases for V and 4 bases for J; bases not matched to a gene: 5. The CDR3: CASSCRDRANQPQHF. CDR3 nucleotides: TGCGCCAGCAGCTGCCGGGACAGGGCGAATCAGCCCCAGCATTTT.

This chain uses TRBV29-1 with TRBJ2-1; possible D gene TRBD1, 6 bases. Per germline, CDR1 SQVTM and CDR2 ANQGSEA. The CDR3 is made up of 16 amino acids. Trimming stripped 8 bases from V and 4 bases from J, with 24 bases between. CDR3 sequence reads: CSHPRGQALDYNEQFF. CDR3 bases: TGCAGCCATCCCCGGGGACAAGCATTAGATTACAATGAGCAGTTCTTC.

In this sample, this clonotype turned up a few times. The J gene is TRBJ2-1, the V gene TRBV29-1; D might be TRBD1 (5 bases). Germline V gives CDR1 SQVTM, CDR2 ANQGSEA. Trimming cost V 7 bases and J 8 bases, with 21 bases left between them. CDR3 length: 14 residues. Here the CDR3 reads CSAPRQIPKDEQFF. In nucleotides, the CDR3 is TGCAGCGCCCCTAGACAGATCCCGAAGGATGAGCAGTTCTTC.

This chain links TRBV5-1 with TRBJ2-7; unclear D gene. CDR1 SGHRS and CDR2 YFSETQ come from the germline V gene. V shed 4 bases and J shed 0 bases, with 8 bases lying between them. The CDR3 length is 13 residues. CDR3 in DNA: TGCGCCAGCAGCCCTGAGTCCTCCTACGAGCAGTACTTC. It is translated as CASSPESSYEQYF.

The V and J genes are TRBV2 and TRBJ2-1; D unclear. CDR3 size: 13 residues. The ends were cut back, 3 bases at V and 3 bases at J, with 6 bases in the middle. The germline CDR1 and CDR2 sequences are SNHLY and FYNNEI. CDR3 DNA: TGTGCCAGCAGTGAGCGGCACTACAATGAGCAGTTCTTC. This encodes CASSERHYNEQFF.

The rearrangement links TRBV6-5 to TRBJ2-3, with D possibly being TRBD1 (6 bases). The CDR3 loop spans 16 amino acids. CDR1 and CDR2 from the germline V gene are MNHEY and SVGAGI. With 2 bases removed from V and 5 bases from J, the gap between germline ends came to 17 bases. The CDR3 DNA sequence: TGTGCCAGCAGTTACGATCGGACAGCGAGAATAGATACGCAGTATTTT. Protein: CASSYDRTARIDTQYF.

This clonotype appeared a few times. This rearrangement joins TRBV7-6 to TRBJ1-5, with a weak D call TRBD1 (5 bases). Germline assignment: CDR1 SGHVS and CDR2 FNYEAQ. The V gene lost 8 bases and the J gene lost 6 bases, with 14 bases spanning the gap. The CDR3 sequence is 13 residues long. The CDR3 loop reads CASAPGGFQPQHF. The DNA for the CDR3 is TGTGCCAGCGCCCCCGGGGGGTTTCAGCCCCAGCATTTT.

The genes are TRBV25-1 and TRBJ1-1; 8 bases fit TRBD1. The germline gives CDR1 MGHDK, CDR2 SYGVNS. The CDR3 extends over 16 amino acids. Germline trimming cut 3 bases from V and 4 bases from J; bases unmatched to any gene: 10. DNA of the CDR3: TGTGCCAGCAGTGAGGGGTCAGGGGGCGGTGGCACTGAAGCTTTCTTT. Its protein is CASSEGSGGGGTEAFF. The full variable domain, in which reference TRBV25-1 and TRBJ1-1 provide the parts outside the CDR3, is EADIYQTPRYLVIGTGKKITLECSQTMGHDKMYWYQQDPGMELHLIHYSYGVNSTEKGDLSSESTVSRIRTEHFPLTLESARPSHTSQYLCASSEGSGGGGTEAFFGQGTRLTVV.

The gene calls are TRBV29-1 and TRBJ2-1, with TRBD2 matching over 7 bases. The germline V gene encodes CDR1 SQVTM and CDR2 ANQGSEA. V was clipped by 6 bases and J by 7 bases; unmatched bases: 12. The CDR3 consists of 14 residues. The CDR3: CSVEFGLGINEQFF. For the CDR3, the DNA is TGCAGCGTCGAATTCGGACTAGGAATAAATGAGCAGTTCTTC.

The CDR3 sequence: CASSPLMTGGEQYF. The CDR3 DNA reads as TGTGCCAGCAGTCCCCTCATGACAGGGGGCGAGCAGTACTTC. The chain links TRBV28 to TRBJ2-7; 9 bases match TRBD1. This CDR3 has 14 amino acids. The V gene end was trimmed by 5 bases and the J gene end by 6 bases; junction bases not matched to a gene: 8. Germline V gene data show CDR1 as MDHEN and CDR2 as SYDVKM.

The sample holds a few counts of this clonotype. J is TRBJ2-5 and V is TRBV12-3 or TRBV12-4; D uncertain. Trimming took off 6 bases at V and 7 bases at J, with 15 bases between the two ends. The length of the CDR3 is 13 residues. CDR3 in DNA: TGTGCCAGCAGGTTCGACCCCATAGGGACCCAGTACTTC. Translating gives CASRFDPIGTQYF.

This clonotype was detected a few times. The gene calls are TRBV20-1 and TRBJ2-7; 7 bases are a match to TRBD2. The end of the DNA fits TRBJ2-5 better, so the J call may be wrong. The CDR3 covers 14 residues. The V gene's germline CDR1 is DFQATT and CDR2 SNEGSKA (reference sequence). Written as DNA, the CDR3 is TGCAGTGGCCTGGGGGAGGGTTGGCGAGAGACCCAGTACTTC. Protein sequence: CSGLGEGWRETQYF.

The chain carries TRBV6-5 and TRBJ2-2; 10 positions match TRBD1. CDR1 MNHEY and CDR2 SVGAGI come from the germline V gene. The CDR3 loop spans 15 amino acids. The V and J ends lost 6 bases and 7 bases, in that order; junction bases with no gene match: 8. CDR3 bases: TGTGCCAGCAGCCCCGGGACAGGGGTGGACGGGGAGCTGTTTTTT. This translates into CASSPGTGVDGELFF.

V is TRBV20-1 and J is TRBJ2-1; D is possibly TRBD1 or TRBD2 (5 bases each). The V and J ends lost 3 bases and 8 bases respectively, with 17 bases between them. The length of the CDR3 is 14 residues. Germline V gene sequence: CDR1 DFQATT, CDR2 SNEGSKA (reference sequence). CDR3 sequence: CSASWDGTMYEQFF. CDR3 sequence (DNA): TGCAGTGCTAGTTGGGACGGGACGATGTATGAGCAGTTCTTC.

The V gene is TRBV2, the J gene TRBJ2-4, with 7 bases fitting TRBD1. The J segment lost 5 bases and the V segment lost 6 bases, leaving 4 bases of the junction unmatched. The CDR3 is made up of 13 amino acids. The germline V gene has CDR1 SNHLY and CDR2 FYNNEI. The CDR3 DNA sequence: TGTGCCAGCAGAGCCGGGACAGAAAACATTCAGTACTTC. Translation gives CASRAGTENIQYF.

V is TRBV29-1 and J is TRBJ2-1; D gene ambiguous. Germline V gene lookup returns CDR1 SQVTM and CDR2 ANQGSEA. The V gene lost 1 base and the J gene lost 8 bases, with 15 bases spanning the gap. The CDR3 is 14 residues long. The chain's CDR3 is CSVEAETRRHEQFF. The CDR3 DNA sequence: TGCAGCGTTGAAGCGGAAACTCGGCGCCATGAGCAGTTCTTC.

This rearrangement joins TRBV4-2 to TRBJ2-1; D is ambiguous. V lost 0 bases and J lost 5, with 8 bases in between. The CDR3 has 14 residues. From germline, CDR1 is LGHNA and CDR2 YNFKEQ. The CDR3 DNA is TGTGCCAGCAGCCAAGAGCGGTATAACAATGAGCAGTTCTTC. This gives the protein CASSQERYNNEQFF.